These T cell receptor beta chains were read from a single sample in a study of cytotoxic CD8 clonotypes in ibrutinib-treated CLL. This table comes from immunoSEQ multiplex PCR, and its TCRdb copy is limited to in-frame clones, with some not included. The table records approximately 280,000 clones, less than 85% of them present only once. The sequencing here drew on PBMCs, taken at disease progression, from a patient treated with ibrutinib. The receptors originated from a human donor with chronic lymphocytic leukemia. The CDR3 runs from the conserved cysteine through the conserved F or W. D genes are given only for firm matches. Clone size appears in some rows only: once, few, many, or a class for an expanded clone.

clone_size	j_call	v_call	cdr3_length	d_call	cdr3_nt	cdr3_aa
once	TRBJ2-2	TRBV28	14	TRBD1	TGTGCCAGCTCTCGACAGGGGGCCGCCGGGGAGCTGTTTTTT	CASSRQGAAGELFF
NA	TRBJ2-6	TRBV7-3	15	NA	TGTGCCAGCAGCTTAACGAGGGGTGGGGCCAACGTCCTGACTTTC	CASSLTRGGANVLTF
NA	TRBJ2-1	TRBV9	15	NA	TGTGCCAGCAGCGTAGGCGGGGCAGGCTACAATGAGCAGTTCTTC	CASSVGGAGYNEQFF
few	TRBJ2-7	TRBV6-6	12	TRBD2	TGTGCCAGTTTGGGACTAAACTACGAGCAGTACTTC	CASLGLNYEQYF
NA	TRBJ1-1	TRBV4-1	14	NA	TGCGCCAGCAGCCAAGAAGGGACGGCTACTGAAGCTTTCTTT	CASSQEGTATEAFF
NA	TRBJ1-1	TRBV6-5	12	NA	TGTGCCAGCGGACGCTTGAACACTGAAGCTTTCTTT	CASGRLNTEAFF
NA	TRBJ2-7	TRBV10-2	19	TRBD2	TGCGCCAGCAGTGAGTTGAAACCGGGACTAGCGGGAGCGAGTTACGAGCAGTACTTC	CASSELKPGLAGASYEQYF
NA	TRBJ2-7	TRBV7-8	14	NA	TGTGCCAGCAGCCCACAGGATGGGGGCGATGAGCAGTACTTC	CASSPQDGGDEQYF
NA	TRBJ1-1	TRBV6-1	12	NA	TGTGCCAGCAGTGGGCCAGGGGCCCGAGCTTTCTTT	CASSGPGARAFF
NA	TRBJ2-1	TRBV15	15	NA	TGTGCCACCAGCAGTTCAAACAGGGCCTACAATGAGCAGTTCTTC	CATSSSNRAYNEQFF
NA	TRBJ2-1	TRBV7-2	11	TRBD1	TGTGCCAGCAGCTTAGGGACAGGGTTGTTCTTC	CASSLGTGLFF
NA	TRBJ1-1	TRBV9	12	NA	TGTGCCAGCAGCGTAGTGGGGGGTAGGGCTTTCTTT	CASSVVGGRAFF
NA	TRBJ2-5	TRBV4-2	16	NA	TGTGCCAGCAGCCGACCGGGACCGATGAGTCAAGAGACCCAGTACTTC	CASSRPGPMSQETQYF
few	TRBJ2-7	TRBV6-5	14	TRBD1	TGTGCCAGCAGTTCGACAGGGTCCCTCTACGAGCAGTACTTC	CASSSTGSLYEQYF
NA	TRBJ1-5	TRBV28	17	NA	TGTGCCAGCAGTTTGGTCAAGGAACTCCCCCAGGGTCAGCCCCAGCATTTT	CASSLVKELPQGQPQHF
NA	TRBJ2-1	TRBV9	15	TRBD2	TGTGCCAGCAGCGTACGGTGGGGGGGATACAATGAGCAGTTCTTC	CASSVRWGGYNEQFF
NA	TRBJ2-7	TRBV6-1	14	TRBD1	TGTGCCAGCAGTGAACGGACAGGGGATGGGGAGCAGTACTTC	CASSERTGDGEQYF